These 5 T cell receptor beta chains came from one sample sequenced in a study of a mutant IDH1 vaccine in newly diagnosed glioma. The time point was: week 47, end of study. Mutant IDH1 20-mer peptide, at 300 ug, made up each vaccine dose, with topical imiquimod. Their antigens remain unidentified. This table comes from immunoSEQ multiplex PCR, and its TCRdb copy is limited to in-frame clones, with some not included. The table includes 45,000 to 65,000 clones, roughly two thirds detected once. Sequencing was performed on peripheral blood mononuclear cells (PBMCs), taken from a glioma patient whose treatment included an IDH1 peptide vaccine. The receptor set was obtained from a middle-aged man with glioma. Some clones in this sample may be carry-over from other donors' samples.

The genes are TRBV13 and TRBJ1-1; the D gene is possibly TRBD1 (6 bases). Germline V gene data show CDR1 as PRHDT and CDR2 as FYEKMQ (reference sequence). The CDR3 totals 14 residues. Trimming cost V 0 bases and J 11 bases, with 16 bases left between them. CDR3 coding DNA: TGTGCCAGCAGCTTAGGCCTGGGGGGCGCAGACGCTTTCTTT. It yields the protein CASSLGLGGADAFF.

The chain links TRBV2 to TRBJ1-5; tentatively, D is TRBD1 (5 bases). There are 15 residues in the CDR3. Trimming cost V 4 bases and J 3 bases, with 13 bases left between them. Germline CDR1 SNHLY, CDR2 FYNNEI. The CDR3 protein is CASSGSGGTNQPQHF. The DNA for the CDR3 is TGTGCCAGCAGTGGATCTGGGGGGACCAATCAGCCCCAGCATTTT.

J is TRBJ2-3 and V is TRBV7-2; tentative D call: TRBD2 (5 bases). Germline loops: CDR1 SGHTA, CDR2 FQGNSA. The germline V and J ends were trimmed by 5 bases and 0 bases, with 18 bases remaining between them. The CDR3 covers 17 residues. CDR3 sequence: CASSLGPAGLSTDTQYF. DNA for the CDR3: TGTGCCAGCAGCCTAGGACCCGCAGGACTTAGCACAGATACGCAGTATTTT.

This chain links TRBV5-5 with TRBJ2-3, with D possibly matching TRBD2 (5 bases). CDR3 length: 13 residues. CDR1 SGHKS and CDR2 YYEKEE come from the germline V gene (reference sequence). Between the trimmed V and J ends, which lost 4 bases and 6 bases, there was a span of 12 bases. The DNA for the CDR3 is TGTGCCAGCAGCCCTTACCAGCGGGATACGCAGTATTTT. Amino acids: CASSPYQRDTQYF.

The genes are TRBV27 and TRBJ1-4; D ambiguous. Germline V gives CDR1 MNHEY, CDR2 SMNVEV (reference sequence). V dropped 6 bases and J dropped 0 bases, with 8 bases sitting between them. This CDR3 contains 14 residues. The CDR3 protein is CASSTFATNEKLFF. The CDR3 region has the DNA TGTGCCAGCAGCACCTTCGCAACTAATGAAAAACTGTTTTTT.